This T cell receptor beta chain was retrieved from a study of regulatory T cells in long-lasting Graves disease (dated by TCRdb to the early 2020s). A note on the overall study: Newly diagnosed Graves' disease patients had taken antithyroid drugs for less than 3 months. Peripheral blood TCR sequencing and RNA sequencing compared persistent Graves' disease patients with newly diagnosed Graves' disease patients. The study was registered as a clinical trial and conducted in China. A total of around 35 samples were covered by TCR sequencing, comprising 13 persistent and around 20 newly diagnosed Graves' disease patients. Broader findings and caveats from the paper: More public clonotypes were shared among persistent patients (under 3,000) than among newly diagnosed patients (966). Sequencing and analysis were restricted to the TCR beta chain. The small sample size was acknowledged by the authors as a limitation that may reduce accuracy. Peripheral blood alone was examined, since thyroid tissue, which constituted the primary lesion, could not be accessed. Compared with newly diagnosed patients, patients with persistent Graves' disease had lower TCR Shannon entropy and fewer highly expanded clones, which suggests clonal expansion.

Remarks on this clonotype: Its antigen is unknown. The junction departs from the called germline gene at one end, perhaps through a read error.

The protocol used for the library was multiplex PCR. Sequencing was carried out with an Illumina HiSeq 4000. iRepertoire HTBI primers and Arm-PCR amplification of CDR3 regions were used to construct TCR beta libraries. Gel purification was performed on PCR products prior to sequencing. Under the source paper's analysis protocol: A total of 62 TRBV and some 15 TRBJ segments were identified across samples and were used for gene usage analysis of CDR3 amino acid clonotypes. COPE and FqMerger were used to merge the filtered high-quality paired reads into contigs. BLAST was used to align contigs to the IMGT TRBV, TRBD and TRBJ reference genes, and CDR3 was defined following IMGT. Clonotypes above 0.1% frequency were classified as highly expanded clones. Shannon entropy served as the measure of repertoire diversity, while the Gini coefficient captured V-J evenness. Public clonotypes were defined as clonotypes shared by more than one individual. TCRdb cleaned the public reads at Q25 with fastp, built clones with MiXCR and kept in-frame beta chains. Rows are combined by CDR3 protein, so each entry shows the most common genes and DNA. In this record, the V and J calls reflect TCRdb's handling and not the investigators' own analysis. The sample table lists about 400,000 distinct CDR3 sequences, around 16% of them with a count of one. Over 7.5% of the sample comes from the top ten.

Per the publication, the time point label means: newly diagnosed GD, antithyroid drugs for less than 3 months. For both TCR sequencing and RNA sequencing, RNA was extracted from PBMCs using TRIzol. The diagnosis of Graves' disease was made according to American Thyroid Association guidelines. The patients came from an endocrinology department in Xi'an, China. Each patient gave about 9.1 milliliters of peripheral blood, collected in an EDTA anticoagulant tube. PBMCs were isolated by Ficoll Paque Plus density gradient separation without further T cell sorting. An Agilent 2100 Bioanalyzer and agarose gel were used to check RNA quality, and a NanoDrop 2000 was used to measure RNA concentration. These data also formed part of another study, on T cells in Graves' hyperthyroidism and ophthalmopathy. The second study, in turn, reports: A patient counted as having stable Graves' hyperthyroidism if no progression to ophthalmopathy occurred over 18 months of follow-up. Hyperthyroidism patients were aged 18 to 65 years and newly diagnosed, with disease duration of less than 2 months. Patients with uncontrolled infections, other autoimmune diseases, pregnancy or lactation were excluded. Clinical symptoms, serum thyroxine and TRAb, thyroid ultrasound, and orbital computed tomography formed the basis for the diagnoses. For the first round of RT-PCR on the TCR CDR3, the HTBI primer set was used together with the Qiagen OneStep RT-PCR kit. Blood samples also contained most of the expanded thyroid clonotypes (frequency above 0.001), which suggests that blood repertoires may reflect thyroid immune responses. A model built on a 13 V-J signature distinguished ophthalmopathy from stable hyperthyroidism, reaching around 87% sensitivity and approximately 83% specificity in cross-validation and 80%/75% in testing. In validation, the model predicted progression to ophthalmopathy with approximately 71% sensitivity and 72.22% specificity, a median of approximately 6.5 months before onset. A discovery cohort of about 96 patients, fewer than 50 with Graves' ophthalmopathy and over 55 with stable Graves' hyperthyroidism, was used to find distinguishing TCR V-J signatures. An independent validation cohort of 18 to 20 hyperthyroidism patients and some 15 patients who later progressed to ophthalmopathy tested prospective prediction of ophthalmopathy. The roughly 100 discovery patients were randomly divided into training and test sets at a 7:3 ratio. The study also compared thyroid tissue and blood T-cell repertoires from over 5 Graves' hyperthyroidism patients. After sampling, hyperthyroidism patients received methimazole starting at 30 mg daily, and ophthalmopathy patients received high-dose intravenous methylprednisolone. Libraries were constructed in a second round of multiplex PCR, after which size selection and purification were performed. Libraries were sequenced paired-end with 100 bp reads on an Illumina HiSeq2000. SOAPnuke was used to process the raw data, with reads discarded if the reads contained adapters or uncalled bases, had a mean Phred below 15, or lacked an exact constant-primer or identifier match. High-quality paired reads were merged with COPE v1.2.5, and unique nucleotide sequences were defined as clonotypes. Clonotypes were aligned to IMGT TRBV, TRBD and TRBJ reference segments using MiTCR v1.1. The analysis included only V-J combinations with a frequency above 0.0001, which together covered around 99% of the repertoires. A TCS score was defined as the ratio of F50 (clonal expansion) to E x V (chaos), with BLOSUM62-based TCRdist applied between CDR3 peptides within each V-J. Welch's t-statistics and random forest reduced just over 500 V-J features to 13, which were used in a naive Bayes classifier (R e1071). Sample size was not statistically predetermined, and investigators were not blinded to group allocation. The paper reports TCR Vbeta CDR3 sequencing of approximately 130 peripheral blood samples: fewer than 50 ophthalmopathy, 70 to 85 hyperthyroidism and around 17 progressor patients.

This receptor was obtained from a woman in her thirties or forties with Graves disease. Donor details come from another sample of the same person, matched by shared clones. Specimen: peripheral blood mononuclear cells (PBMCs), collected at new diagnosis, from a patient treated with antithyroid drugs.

The bases are TGCAGCGGGACTCAGGGATCCACTGAAGCTTCCTTT. Translation gives CSGTQGSTEASF. The rearrangement combines TRBV29-1 with TRBJ1-1; a tentative D match to TRBD1 spans 5 bases. The germline V gene provides CDR1 SQVTM and CDR2 ANQGSEA. The CDR3 runs 12 amino acids, cysteine and phenylalanine included. The sequence is cut down to CDR3 DNA, 36 bases in frame from base 1.